These T cell receptor beta chains were read from a single sample in a study of human T cells and chemical hapten exposure. TCRdb fed the RACE reads into MiXCR, producing one record per CDR3 protein. The sample holds about 120,000 distinct CDR3 sequences, roughly 13% seen once. The sample consisted of whole blood, taken in connection with sensitization to the hapten diphenylcyclopropenone (DPC). The receptors shown here come from a man aged 18 to 29 with alopecia areata. Some clones in this sample may be carry-over from other donors' samples. CDR3s include the opening cysteine and the closing phenylalanine or tryptophan. Each record gives: clone size, V gene, CDR3 length, D gene, J gene, CDR3 protein, CDR3 DNA. A D gene is named only where the DNA matches it firmly. Clone size appears in some rows only: once, few, many, or a class for an expanded clone.

abundance: few
v_gene: TRBV9
len: 17
d_gene: TRBD2
j_gene: TRBJ2-3
CDR3aa: CASSVATGGGASDTQYF
CDR3nt: TGTGCCAGCAGCGTAGCTACCGGCGGGGGGGCCTCAGATACGCAGTATTTT

abundance: few
v_gene: TRBV18
len: 14
d_gene: -
j_gene: TRBJ2-7
CDR3aa: CASSPPGGTYEQYF
CDR3nt: TGTGCCAGCTCACCACCCGGCGGTACCTACGAGCAGTACTTC

abundance: few
v_gene: TRBV7-9
len: 13
d_gene: -
j_gene: TRBJ2-1
CDR3aa: CASSLAVPNEQFF
CDR3nt: TGTGCCAGCAGCTTAGCGGTCCCAAACGAGCAGTTCTTC

abundance: few
v_gene: TRBV10-3
len: 14
d_gene: -
j_gene: TRBJ2-5
CDR3aa: CAISESTLEETQYF
CDR3nt: TGTGCCATCAGTGAGTCGACGCTCGAAGAGACCCAGTACTTC

abundance: few
v_gene: TRBV5-1
len: 14
d_gene: -
j_gene: TRBJ1-1
CDR3aa: CASSLQGRGSEAFF
CDR3nt: TGCGCCAGCAGCTTACAGGGCCGCGGCTCTGAAGCTTTCTTT

abundance: few
v_gene: TRBV20-1
len: 17
d_gene: -
j_gene: TRBJ1-6
CDR3aa: CSARDFRGGSYNSPLHF
CDR3nt: TGCAGTGCTAGGGACTTCCGCGGAGGGTCCTATAATTCACCCCTCCACTTT

abundance: many
v_gene: TRBV5-4
len: 14
d_gene: -
j_gene: TRBJ1-1
CDR3aa: CASRGGAIGPEAFF
CDR3nt: TGTGCCAGCAGAGGAGGGGCCATCGGCCCTGAAGCTTTCTTT

abundance: few
v_gene: TRBV6-5
len: 14
d_gene: TRBD1
j_gene: TRBJ2-2
CDR3aa: CASRRGPSTGELFF
CDR3nt: TGTGCCAGCAGAAGGGGGCCAAGCACCGGGGAGCTGTTTTTT

abundance: -
v_gene: TRBV11-3
len: 15
d_gene: -
j_gene: TRBJ1-1
CDR3aa: CASSLEGPMNTEAFF
CDR3nt: TGTGCCAGCAGCTTAGAGGGACCCATGAACACTGAAGCTTTCTTT

abundance: -
v_gene: TRBV2
len: 14
d_gene: -
j_gene: TRBJ2-7
CDR3aa: CASMRDRISYEQYF
CDR3nt: TGTGCCAGCATGAGAGACAGAATCTCCTACGAGCAGTACTTC

abundance: -
v_gene: TRBV11-2
len: 14
d_gene: -
j_gene: TRBJ1-1
CDR3aa: CASSLSPLNTEAFF
CDR3nt: TGTGCCAGCAGCTTAAGTCCACTGAACACTGAAGCTTTCTTT

abundance: few
v_gene: TRBV12-3/TRBV12-4
len: 18
d_gene: -
j_gene: TRBJ2-3
CDR3aa: CASSFNPWAPSGTDTQYF
CDR3nt: TGTGCCAGCAGTTTTAACCCTTGGGCCCCCTCGGGCACAGATACGCAGTATTTT

abundance: -
v_gene: TRBV6-5
len: 18
d_gene: TRBD2
j_gene: TRBJ2-5
CDR3aa: CASSYLRTSGVFSETQYF
CDR3nt: TGTGCCAGCAGTTACTTAAGGACTAGCGGGGTGTTCTCAGAGACCCAGTACTTC

abundance: -
v_gene: TRBV9
len: 15
d_gene: TRBD2
j_gene: TRBJ2-7
CDR3aa: CASSVSSGGSYEQYF
CDR3nt: TGTGCCAGCAGCGTATCTAGCGGGGGATCCTACGAGCAGTACTTC

abundance: -
v_gene: TRBV5-3
len: 13
d_gene: TRBD1
j_gene: TRBJ1-5
CDR3aa: CARETGGDQPQHF
CDR3nt: TGTGCCAGAGAGACAGGGGGGGATCAGCCCCAGCATTTT

abundance: many
v_gene: TRBV9
len: 15
d_gene: -
j_gene: TRBJ1-4
CDR3aa: CASSVEDSWNEKLFF
CDR3nt: TGTGCCAGCAGCGTAGAGGACAGTTGGAATGAAAAACTGTTTTTT

abundance: -
v_gene: TRBV3-1
len: 15
d_gene: TRBD2
j_gene: TRBJ2-5
CDR3aa: CASSHEGLAKETQYF
CDR3nt: TGTGCCAGCAGCCATGAGGGACTAGCGAAAGAGACCCAGTACTTC

abundance: many
v_gene: TRBV5-4
len: 15
d_gene: -
j_gene: TRBJ1-2
CDR3aa: CASSLAGGDRYGYTF
CDR3nt: TGTGCCAGCAGCTTGGCCGGAGGGGATCGGTATGGCTACACCTTC

abundance: few
v_gene: TRBV18
len: 16
d_gene: -
j_gene: TRBJ2-7
CDR3aa: CASSLIPGTDSYEQYF
CDR3nt: TGTGCCAGCTCACTTATACCCGGGACCGATTCCTACGAGCAGTACTTC

abundance: -
v_gene: TRBV7-3
len: 17
d_gene: -
j_gene: TRBJ2-3
CDR3aa: CASSPSRPGLTPSPQYF
CDR3nt: TGTGCCAGCAGCCCCTCCCGCCCAGGACTAACTCCTTCTCCGCAGTATTTT